Below, 22 T cell receptor beta chains from the same sample are listed, as sequenced in a study of cytomegalovirus exposure and HLA in healthy donors. A multiplex PCR was run with 60 Vbeta primers and 13 Jbeta primers. The repertoire was sequenced with immunoSEQ multiplex PCR; TCRdb's copy has only in-frame clones and lacks some. Its listing shows roughly 75,000 clones. Material: PBMCs. These receptors all stem from a boy between 5 and 17 years old in good health and CMV-seronegative.

This chain connects TRBV7-9 to TRBJ2-2; perhaps TRBD2 as D (5 bases). Trimming took off 5 bases at V and 4 bases at J, with 17 bases between the two ends. This CDR3 spans 16 amino acids. Germline CDR1 is SEHNR and CDR2 is FQNEAQ (reference sequence). CDR3 region: CASSLVRGSFTGELFF. The CDR3 DNA reads TGTGCCAGCAGCCTAGTAAGAGGGTCTTTCACCGGGGAGCTGTTTTTT.

The genes are TRBV6-6 and TRBJ2-5; 9 bases align to TRBD2. The germline V gene encodes CDR1 MNHNY and CDR2 SVGAGI (reference sequence). Germline trimming cut 6 bases from V and 2 bases from J; bases unmatched to any gene: 10. CDR3 length: 16 amino acids. Here the CDR3 reads CASSHLAGLTQETQYF. The CDR3 DNA reads TGTGCCAGCAGCCACCTAGCGGGGCTTACTCAAGAGACCCAGTACTTC.

This chain joins TRBV12-5 and TRBJ1-1; 7 bases are a match to TRBD1. Germline-derived CDR1 and CDR2 are LGHNT and FRNRAP. The CDR3 is 14 residues long. V was clipped by 7 bases and J by 0 bases; unmatched bases: 5. CDR3 DNA: TGTGCTAGTGTTAGGGACAGCATGAACACTGAAGCTTTCTTT. Protein: CASVRDSMNTEAFF.

V and J are TRBV5-4 and TRBJ1-2; perhaps TRBD1 as D (5 bases). V lost 0 bases and J 0 bases, leaving 15 bases between the germline ends. This CDR3 contains 17 residues. Germline V gene lookup returns CDR1 SGHNT and CDR2 YYREEE (reference sequence). The DNA of the CDR3 is TGTGCCAGCAGCTTGGAACCCATGCGGGGGGCTAACTATGGCTACACCTTC. This sequence encodes CASSLEPMRGANYGYTF.

This CDR3 reads CASSLDPTSRYNEQFF. CDR3 nucleotide sequence: TGTGCCAGCAGCTTAGATCCCACTAGCAGATACAATGAGCAGTTCTTC. This chain uses TRBV7-9 with TRBJ2-1, with a tentative D call TRBD2 (6 bases). CDR3 size: 16 residues. V shed 1 base and J shed 4 bases, with 14 bases lying between them. The germline gives CDR1 SEHNR, CDR2 FQNEAQ (reference sequence). The full variable domain, with the rest looked up from reference TRBV7-9 and TRBJ2-1, is DTGVSQNPRHKITKRGQNVTFRCDPISEHNRLYWYRQTLGQGPEFLTYFQNEAQLEKSRLLSDRFSAERPKGSFSTLEIQRTEQGDSAMYLCASSLDPTSRYNEQFFGPGTRLTVL.

The chain combines TRBV6-6 with TRBJ2-2, with 9 bases matching TRBD2. The ends lost 2 bases at V and 6 bases at J; junction bases unmatched: 1. Germline assignment: CDR1 MNHNY and CDR2 SVGAGI (reference sequence). The CDR3 has 14 residues. The CDR3 here is CASSYAGGPGELFF. The CDR3 region has the DNA TGTGCCAGCAGTTACGCGGGGGGGCCCGGGGAGCTGTTTTTT.

The rearrangement links TRBV15 to TRBJ1-1; no firm D call. The CDR3 has 16 amino acids. CDR1 LNHNV and CDR2 YYDKDF come from the germline V gene (reference sequence). With 0 bases removed from V and 5 bases from J, the gap between germline ends came to 16 bases. The CDR3 coding sequence is TGTGCCACCAGCAGAGATTATGGCGGGGAAGGAACTGAAGCTTTCTTT. This translates into CATSRDYGGEGTEAFF.

The chain carries TRBV27 and TRBJ2-5; a possible D gene is TRBD2 (5 bases). Germline lookup yields CDR1 MNHEY and CDR2 SMNVEV (reference sequence). The CDR3 extends over 15 amino acids. The ends were cut back, 5 bases at V and 3 bases at J, with 16 bases in the middle. The CDR3 reads CASSPIFGVEETQYF. As DNA, the CDR3 is TGTGCCAGCAGTCCCATCTTCGGGGTTGAAGAGACCCAGTACTTC.

The chain carries TRBV30 and TRBJ2-7, with TRBD2 matching over 11 bases. The CDR3 extends over 11 amino acids. The germline CDR1 and CDR2 sequences are GTSNPN and SVGIG (reference sequence). V was clipped by 8 bases and J by 3 bases; unmatched bases: 0. CDR3: CALAGGYEQYF. The CDR3 coding sequence is TGTGCCCTAGCGGGGGGCTACGAGCAGTACTTC.

The CDR3 is CASSLVGGLSYEQYF. The CDR3 DNA follows: TGTGCCAGCAGCTTAGTCGGGGGACTCTCCTACGAGCAGTACTTC. The chain couples TRBV7-3 to TRBJ2-7; the D gene is possibly TRBD2 (6 bases). The CDR3 consists of 15 residues. CDR1 is SGHTA and CDR2 is FQGTGA in the germline V gene. V was cut by 2 bases and J by 0 bases, with 11 bases left in between.

The CDR3, as DNA: TGTGCCTGGAGTCCGGACAGGGTCACTGAAGCTTTCTTT. Amino acid sequence: CAWSPDRVTEAFF. This chain connects TRBV30 to TRBJ1-1, with TRBD1 identical over 8 bases. Per germline, CDR1 GTSNPN and CDR2 SVGIG (reference sequence). This CDR3 spans 13 amino acids. V was pared by 2 bases and J by 4 bases, with 3 bases of the junction left unmatched.

The J gene is TRBJ2-7, the V gene TRBV5-5, with 8 bases aligning to TRBD2. V lost 4 bases and J lost 6; bases outside the gene matches: 9. The CDR3 consists of 14 residues. Germline CDR1 and CDR2: SGHKS and YYEKEE (reference sequence). DNA for the CDR3: TGTGCCAGCAGCCTGCGAGCGGGAGCCGGCGAGCAGTACTTC. Amino acid sequence: CASSLRAGAGEQYF.

The chain recombines TRBV7-9 with TRBJ2-3; 9 bases align to TRBD2. The CDR3 loop spans 17 amino acids. V lost 3 bases and J lost 4; bases outside the gene matches: 11. The germline V gene encodes CDR1 SEHNR and CDR2 FQNEAQ (reference sequence). CDR3 DNA: TGTGCCAGCAGCTTCCGAAGGGGACTAGCAGGGGCAGATACGCAGTATTTT. It specifies CASSFRRGLAGADTQYF.

The chain uses TRBV5-1 and TRBJ2-1; the match to TRBD2 covers 7 bases. The CDR3 extends over 13 amino acids. With 7 bases clipped from V and 7 bases from J, the junction kept 8 bases outside the gene matches. CDR1 SGHRS and CDR2 YFSETQ come from the germline V gene. The CDR3 is CASRKGRENEQFF. CDR3 bases: TGCGCCAGCCGCAAGGGGAGGGAGAATGAGCAGTTCTTC.

This rearrangement joins TRBV6-4 to TRBJ1-6; 8 bases align to TRBD1. This CDR3 has 14 residues. CDR1 and CDR2 (germline): MRHNA, SNTAGT. V shed 6 bases and J 7 bases; nucleotides not matched to a gene: 5. CDR3 DNA sequence: TGTGCCAGCAGCCTCAGGGGGCAAAATTCACCCCTCCACTTT. Residues: CASSLRGQNSPLHF.

The chain uses TRBV19 and TRBJ1-1; 7 bases are a match to TRBD1. The germline gives CDR1 LNHDA, CDR2 SQIVND (reference sequence). The V and J ends lost 4 bases and 3 bases, in that order; junction bases with no gene match: 5. CDR3 length: 14 amino acids. DNA of the CDR3: TGTGCCAGTAGTAACAGGGGTGGAGACACTGAAGCTTTCTTT. Residues: CASSNRGGDTEAFF. The full variable domain, rest sourced from reference TRBV19 and TRBJ1-1, is DGGITQSPKYLFRKEGQNVTLSCEQNLNHDAMYWYRQDPGQGLRLIYYSQIVNDFQKGDIAEGYSVSREKKESFPLTVTSAQKNPTAFYLCASSNRGGDTEAFFGQGTRLTVV.

V gene TRBV6-1 combines with J gene TRBJ1-1; D gene uncertain. Germline CDR1 reads MNHNS; CDR2 reads SASEGT. The CDR3 contains 13 residues. V was cut by 7 bases and J by 2 bases, with 11 bases left in between. Written as DNA, the CDR3 is TGTGCCAGCATAAGGCGGCGAAACACTGAAGCTTTCTTT. Its translation is CASIRRRNTEAFF.

The chain couples TRBV6-6 to TRBJ2-2; a weak D match, TRBD1 (6 bases). Germline V CDR1 and CDR2: MNHNY, SVGAGI (reference sequence). V lost 6 bases to trimming and J lost 6 bases, with 14 bases between them. The CDR3 runs to 14 residues. The CDR3 coding sequence is TGTGCCAGCAGGGCTGGGGGCGGTCCCGGGGAGCTGTTTTTT. Encoded protein: CASRAGGGPGELFF.

V usage is TRBV10-3 and J usage is TRBJ1-1, with TRBD1 matching over 7 bases. CDR1 ENHRY and CDR2 SYGVKD come from the germline V gene. V was clipped by 2 bases and J by 3 bases; unmatched bases: 6. The CDR3 loop spans 15 amino acids. CDR3 loop: CAISETHRGDTEAFF. The DNA for the CDR3 is TGTGCCATCAGTGAGACGCACAGGGGAGACACTGAAGCTTTCTTT.

V gene TRBV5-8 combines with J gene TRBJ2-2; D is unresolved. Germline lookup yields CDR1 SGHTS and CDR2 YDEGEE. The CDR3 loop spans 15 amino acids. V gave up 2 bases and J gave up 3 bases, with 11 bases separating them. This chain's CDR3 is CASSLAQIDTGELFF. The CDR3, as DNA: TGTGCCAGCAGCTTAGCACAGATCGACACCGGGGAGCTGTTTTTT.

This sequence joins TRBV2 and TRBJ1-1; weak D call: TRBD1 (5 bases). Germline CDR1 SNHLY, CDR2 FYNNEI. CDR3 length: 16 residues. V was cut by 0 bases and J by 6 bases, with 17 bases left in between. CDR3 nucleotide sequence: TGTGCCAGCAGTGAAGCGATGGGGACTGGGAAATCTGAAGCTTTCTTT. Amino acids: CASSEAMGTGKSEAFF. The complete variable domain, with remaining parts taken from reference TRBV2 and TRBJ1-1, reads EPEVTQTPSHQVTQMGQEVILRCVPISNHLYFYWYRQILGQKVEFLVSFYNNEISEKSEIFDDQFSVERPDGSNFTLKIRSTKLEDSAMYFCASSEAMGTGKSEAFFGQGTRLTVV.

CDR3 sequence: CAISDPDRVGGYTF. CDR3 DNA sequence: TGTGCCATCAGTGATCCCGACAGGGTGGGGGGCTACACCTTC. This chain connects TRBV10-3 to TRBJ1-2, with TRBD1 matching 7 bases. CDR1 and CDR2 from the germline V gene are ENHRY and SYGVKD. This CDR3 region has 14 residues. V gave up 3 bases and J gave up 8 bases; unmatched junction bases: 9.